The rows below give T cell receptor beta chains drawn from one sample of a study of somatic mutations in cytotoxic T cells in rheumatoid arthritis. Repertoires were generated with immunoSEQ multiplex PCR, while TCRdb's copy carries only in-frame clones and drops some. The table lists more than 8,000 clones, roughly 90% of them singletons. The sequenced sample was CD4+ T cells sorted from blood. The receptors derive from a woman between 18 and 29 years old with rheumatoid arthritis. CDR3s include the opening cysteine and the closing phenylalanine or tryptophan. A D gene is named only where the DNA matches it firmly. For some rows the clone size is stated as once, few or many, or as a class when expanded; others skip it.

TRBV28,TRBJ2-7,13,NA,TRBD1,CASRGDRVHEQYF,TGTGCCAGCAGGGGGGACAGGGTCCACGAGCAGTACTTC
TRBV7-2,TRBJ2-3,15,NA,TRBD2,CASSLQRGATDTQYF,TGTGCCAGCAGCTTACAGCGGGGGGCGACAGATACGCAGTATTTT
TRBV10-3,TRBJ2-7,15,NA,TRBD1,CAISDFRDRGGEQYF,TGTGCCATCAGTGACTTCCGGGACAGGGGAGGCGAGCAGTACTTC
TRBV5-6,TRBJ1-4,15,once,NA,CASSLRGSSNEKLFF,TGTGCCAGCAGCTTGAGGGGTTCCTCTAATGAAAAACTGTTTTTT
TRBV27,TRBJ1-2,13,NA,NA,CASKGDQGSGYTF,TGTGCCAGCAAGGGGGATCAGGGGAGTGGCTACACCTTC
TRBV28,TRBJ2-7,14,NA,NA,CASSFVPSSYEQYF,TGTGCCAGCAGTTTCGTCCCGAGCTCCTACGAGCAGTACTTC
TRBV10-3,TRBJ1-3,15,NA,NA,CAISEGQLSGNTIYF,TGTGCCATCAGTGAGGGACAGCTCTCTGGAAACACCATATATTTT
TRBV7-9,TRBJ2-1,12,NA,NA,CASSLAQGEQFF,TGTGCCAGCAGCTTAGCGCAGGGTGAGCAGTTCTTC
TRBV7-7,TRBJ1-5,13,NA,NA,CASSPNPGSPQHF,TGTGCTAGCAGTCCTAATCCGGGATCGCCCCAGCATTTT
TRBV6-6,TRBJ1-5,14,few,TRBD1,CASSYGQGSQPQHF,TGTGCCAGCAGTTACGGACAGGGGTCTCAGCCCCAGCATTTT
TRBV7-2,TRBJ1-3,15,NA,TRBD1,CASSFGTGKGNTIYF,TGTGCCAGCAGCTTTGGGACAGGGAAGGGAAACACCATATATTTT
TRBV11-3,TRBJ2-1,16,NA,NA,CASSPGAPRSYNEQFF,TGTGCCAGCAGCCCAGGGGCACCCCGCTCCTACAATGAGCAGTTCTTC
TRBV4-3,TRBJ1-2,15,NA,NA,CASSHNRASLYGYTF,TGCGCCAGCAGCCACAACAGGGCCTCACTCTATGGCTACACCTTC
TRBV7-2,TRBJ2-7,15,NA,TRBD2,CASSFYSGGSYEQYF,TGTGCCAGCAGCTTCTATAGCGGGGGATCCTACGAGCAGTACTTC
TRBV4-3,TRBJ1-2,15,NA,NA,CASSQETGGNYGYTF,TGCGCCAGCAGCCAAGAAACAGGTGGAAACTATGGCTACACCTTC
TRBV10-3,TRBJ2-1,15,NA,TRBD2,CAIRATSGRNNEQFF,TGTGCCATCAGGGCGACTAGCGGGAGAAACAATGAGCAGTTCTTC
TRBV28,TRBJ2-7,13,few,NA,CASRKQEPYEQYF,TGTGCCAGCAGGAAACAGGAGCCCTACGAGCAGTACTTC
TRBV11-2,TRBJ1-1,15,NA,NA,CASSLARGRNTEAFF,TGTGCCAGCAGCTTAGCCCGGGGGAGGAACACTGAAGCTTTCTTT
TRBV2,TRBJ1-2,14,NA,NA,CASSDRISNYGYTF,TGTGCCAGCAGTGACAGGATTTCTAACTATGGCTACACCTTC
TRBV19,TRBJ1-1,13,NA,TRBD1,CASRGQGAAEAFF,TGTGCCAGTAGAGGACAGGGGGCAGCTGAAGCTTTCTTT
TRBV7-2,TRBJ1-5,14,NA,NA,CASSLTGWGQPQHF,TGTGCCAGCAGCTTAACAGGGTGGGGTCAGCCCCAGCATTTT
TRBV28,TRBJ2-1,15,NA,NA,CASKMRTRGYNEQFF,TGTGCCAGCAAAATGAGGACTAGGGGGTACAATGAGCAGTTCTTC
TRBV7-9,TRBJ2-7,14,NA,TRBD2,CASSFGGGAYEQYF,TGTGCCAGCAGCTTTGGCGGGGGAGCCTACGAGCAGTACTTC
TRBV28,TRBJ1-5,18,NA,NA,CASSLRGSFRLSNQPQHF,TGTGCCAGCAGTTTACGAGGGTCTTTTCGGTTGAGCAATCAGCCCCAGCATTTT
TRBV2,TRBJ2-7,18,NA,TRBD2,CASSRAWGRSGGAHEQYF,TGTGCCAGCAGTCGCGCATGGGGCCGGAGCGGGGGGGCCCACGAGCAGTACTTC
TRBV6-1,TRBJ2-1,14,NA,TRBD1,CAALRGQGGNEQFF,TGTGCCGCTCTAAGGGGACAGGGGGGCAATGAGCAGTTCTTC
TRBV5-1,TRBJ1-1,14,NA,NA,CASSFIDMNTEAFF,TGCGCCAGCAGCTTCATAGATATGAACACTGAAGCTTTCTTT
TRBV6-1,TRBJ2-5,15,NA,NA,CASSESEGARETQYF,TGTGCCAGCAGTGAGTCCGAAGGGGCGCGTGAGACCCAGTACTTC
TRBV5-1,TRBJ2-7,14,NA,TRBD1,CASSGTGTAPEQYF,TGCGCCAGCAGCGGGACCGGGACAGCTCCCGAGCAGTACTTC
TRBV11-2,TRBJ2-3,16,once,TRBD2,CASSSLLAGGTDTQYF,TGTGCCAGCAGCTCCTTACTAGCGGGGGGCACAGATACGCAGTATTTT
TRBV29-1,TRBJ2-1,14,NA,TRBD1,CSSGTGGFYNEQFF,TGCAGCTCGGGGACAGGGGGCTTCTACAATGAGCAGTTCTTC
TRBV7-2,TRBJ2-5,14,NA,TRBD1,CASSLAWTGETQYF,TGTGCCAGCAGCTTAGCGTGGACAGGGGAGACCCAGTACTTC
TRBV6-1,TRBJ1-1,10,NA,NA,CASLRERAFF,TGTGCCAGCCTTCGCGAGCGAGCTTTCTTT
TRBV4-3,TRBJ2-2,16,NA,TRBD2,CASSQDRGGLVGELFF,TGCGCCAGCAGCCAAGATCGGGGGGGCCTGGTCGGGGAGCTGTTTTTT
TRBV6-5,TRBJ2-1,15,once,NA,CASSSTGYSYNEQFF,TGTGCCAGCAGTTCTACAGGGTACTCCTACAATGAGCAGTTCTTC
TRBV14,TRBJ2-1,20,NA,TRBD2,CASSIMGLAGGPSSYNEQFF,TGTGCCAGCAGCATAATGGGACTAGCGGGAGGGCCGAGCTCCTACAATGAGCAGTTCTTC
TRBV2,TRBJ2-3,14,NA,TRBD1,CASRKRTGFDTQYF,TGTGCCAGCAGGAAACGGACAGGGTTTGATACGCAGTATTTT
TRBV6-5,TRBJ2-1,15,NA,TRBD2,CASSYWREGDNEQFF,TGTGCCAGCAGTTACTGGCGGGAGGGGGACAATGAGCAGTTCTTC
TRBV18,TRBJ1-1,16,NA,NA,CASSPVFLALVSEAFF,TGTGCCAGCTCACCGGTCTTTTTGGCCCTAGTCTCTGAAGCTTTCTTT
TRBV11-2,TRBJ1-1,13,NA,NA,CASSFRAGTEAFF,TGTGCCAGCAGCTTTCGGGCGGGCACTGAAGCTTTCTTT
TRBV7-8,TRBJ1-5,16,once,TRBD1,CASSLGDRGSNQPQHF,TGTGCCAGCAGCTTAGGGGACAGGGGTTCAAATCAGCCCCAGCATTTT
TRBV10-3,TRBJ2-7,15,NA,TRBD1,CAISAGTGGSNEQYF,TGTGCCATCAGTGCCGGAACAGGGGGCTCCAACGAGCAGTACTTC
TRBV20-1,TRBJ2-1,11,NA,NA,CSAQVDNEQFF,TGCAGTGCACAAGTGGACAATGAGCAGTTCTTC
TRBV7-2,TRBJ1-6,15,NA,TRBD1,CASSNEGQVPAPLHF,TGTGCCAGCAGCAACGAGGGACAGGTTCCTGCACCCCTCCACTTT
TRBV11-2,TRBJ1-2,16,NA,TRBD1,CASSPTRTGREYGYTF,TGTGCCAGCAGCCCCACCCGGACAGGGAGGGAATATGGCTACACCTTC
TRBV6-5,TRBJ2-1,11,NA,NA,CATNRGNEQFF,TGTGCCACAAACCGGGGTAATGAGCAGTTCTTC
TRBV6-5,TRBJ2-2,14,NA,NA,CASSLDSLTGELFF,TGTGCCAGCAGTCTCGACAGCTTAACCGGGGAGCTGTTTTTT
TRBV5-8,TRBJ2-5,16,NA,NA,CASSPGLQQGQETQYF,TGTGCCAGCAGCCCGGGACTACAACAGGGTCAAGAGACCCAGTACTTC
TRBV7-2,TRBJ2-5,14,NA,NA,CASSYLARGETQYF,TGTGCCAGCAGCTATCTAGCTCGTGGGGAGACCCAGTACTTC
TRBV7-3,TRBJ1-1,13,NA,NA,CASSLGQNAEAFF,TGTGCCAGCAGCTTAGGTCAGAACGCTGAAGCTTTCTTT
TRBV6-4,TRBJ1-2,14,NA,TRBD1,CASSVDRGSYGYTF,TGTGCCAGCAGCGTGGACAGGGGATCCTATGGCTACACCTTC
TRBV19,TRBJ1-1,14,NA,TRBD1,CASSNRFGTGKAFF,TGTGCCAGTTCCAATCGTTTTGGGACAGGGAAAGCTTTCTTT
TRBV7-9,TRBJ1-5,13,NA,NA,CASSLGGDQPQHF,TGTGCCAGCAGCTTGGGGGGGGATCAGCCCCAGCATTTT
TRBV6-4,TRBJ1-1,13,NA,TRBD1,CASRRGPNTEAFF,TGTGCCAGCAGGAGGGGGCCAAACACTGAAGCTTTCTTT